This T cell receptor (beta chain) was profiled in a study of early T cells in non-severe SARS-CoV-2 infection. Study-wide findings and caveats: Comparison of clonotypes with VDJdb favored anti-spike CD8 responses while missing private and CD4 specificities.

Each cDNA molecule carried a unique molecular identifier. TCRdb reprocessed the 5' RACE reads with MiXCR, giving one entry per CDR3 protein. The sample has tens of thousands of distinct CDR3 sequences, over 5% seen once. As concerns this clonotype: Its specificity is not known.

CDR3 size: 13 residues. Germline V CDR1 and CDR2: MNHEY, SMNVEV (reference sequence). The V gene lost 5 bases and the J gene lost 10 bases, with 12 bases spanning the gap. The rearrangement joins TRBV27 to TRBJ1-6, with a possible D match to TRBD1 (5 bases). This clonotype was obtained from an adult who was a healthcare worker with PCR-confirmed SARS-CoV-2 infection or an uninfected control (not recorded which). Sequences were obtained from whole blood. The CDR3 nucleotides are TGTGCCAGCAGTCCAGGGACTTCCTCACCCCTCCACTTT. Translated: CASSPGTSSPLHF.